What follows are 26 T cell receptor beta chains derived from one specimen sequenced in a study of T cells after yellow fever vaccination. TCRdb ran MiXCR on the 5' RACE reads and lists one entry per CDR3 protein. The profile shows 96,000 or so distinct CDR3 sequences, roughly 10% of them singletons. Here the sequenced sample was CD8+ T cells not binding an NS4B(214-222) dextramer, sorted from PBMCs, taken about 2 weeks after the first yellow fever vaccination. Every receptor here comes from a young man who received the YFV17D yellow fever vaccine.

The genes are TRBV7-8 and TRBJ2-1, with no clear D. The CDR3 runs 14 residues. Looked up from germline, CDR1 is SGHVS and CDR2 is FQNEAQ. The V end was cut by 4 bases, the J end by 6 bases, with 13 bases between. CDR3 loop: CASSYPDGRNEQFF. The CDR3 DNA is TGTGCCAGCAGCTATCCGGACGGGCGCAATGAGCAGTTCTTC.

This clonotype was seen ten or more times. The chain employs TRBV15 and TRBJ2-2, with a tentative D call TRBD2 (6 bases). V dropped 3 bases and J dropped 4 bases, with 12 bases sitting between them. Germline V gene data show CDR1 as LNHNV and CDR2 as YYDKDF (reference sequence). This CDR3 region has 15 residues. The CDR3 nucleotides are TGTGCCACCAGCAGTGGAGGGGTGGGCACCGGGGAGCTGTTTTTT. Its translation is CATSSGGVGTGELFF.

The V gene is TRBV14, the J gene TRBJ1-3; D gene ambiguous. Germline V gene data show CDR1 as SGHDN and CDR2 as FVKESK. Deletions cut 2 bases from V and 0 bases from J, with 14 bases between. This CDR3 spans 17 amino acids. DNA for the CDR3: TGTGCCAGCAGCCAAAAACAGCTATTAAGCTCTGGAAACACCATATATTTT. This gives the protein CASSQKQLLSSGNTIYF. The whole variable domain, remainder taken from reference TRBV14 and TRBJ1-3, is EAGVTQFPSHSVIEKGQTVTLRCDPISGHDNLYWYRRVMGKEIKFLLHFVKESKQDESGMPNNRFLAERTGGTYSTLKVQPAELEDSGVYFCASSQKQLLSSGNTIYFGEGSWLTVV.

This clonotype was seen only a few times. The rearrangement links TRBV27 to TRBJ1-1; weak D call: TRBD1 (5 bases). V was clipped by 2 bases and J by 4 bases, with 14 bases between them. The CDR3 covers 15 residues. Germline CDR1 and CDR2: MNHEY and SMNVEV (reference sequence). The CDR3 spells CASSLAITGATEAFF. As DNA, the CDR3 is TGTGCCAGCAGTTTAGCAATCACAGGAGCCACTGAAGCTTTCTTT.

The chain links TRBV29-1 to TRBJ1-2; no clear D. Trimming removed 6 bases from V and 8 bases from J, with 13 bases in between. This CDR3 is 11 amino acids long. Germline values: CDR1 SQVTM, CDR2 ANQGSEA. Written as DNA, the CDR3 is TGCAGCGTCCTCACCTCGGGGGGCTACACCTTC. This encodes CSVLTSGGYTF.

This clonotype has only a few counts. The V gene is TRBV5-6, the J gene TRBJ2-3, with D tentatively TRBD2 (6 bases). The germline gives CDR1 SGHDT, CDR2 YYEEEE. Trimming removed 4 bases at V and 2 bases at J, with 14 bases between. The CDR3 is 15 residues long. CDR3 protein: CASSLGGDATDTQYF. Here the CDR3 DNA reads TGTGCCAGCAGCCTCGGAGGGGATGCCACAGATACGCAGTATTTT. The whole variable domain, remainder taken from reference TRBV5-6 and TRBJ2-3, is DAGVTQSPTHLIKTRGQQVTLRCSPKSGHDTVSWYQQALGQGPQFIFQYYEEEERQRGNFPDRFSGHQFPNYSSELNVNALLLGDSALYLCASSLGGDATDTQYFGPGTRLTVL.

V gene TRBV3-1 combines with J gene TRBJ2-5; a weak D match, TRBD2 (5 bases). Germline lookup yields CDR1 LGHDT and CDR2 YNNKEL (reference sequence). The CDR3 extends over 14 amino acids. The V end lost 2 bases, the J end lost 3 bases, and 10 bases lay between the germline ends. The CDR3 DNA follows: TGTGCCAGCAGCCAAACACTAGAGAAAGAGACCCAGTACTTC. Amino acid sequence: CASSQTLEKETQYF.

This clonotype appeared a few times. The J gene is TRBJ2-5, the V gene TRBV20-1; no clear D. Germline CDR1 and CDR2: DFQATT and SNEGSKA (reference sequence). This CDR3 has 15 amino acids. Trimming stripped 2 bases from V and 5 bases from J, with 18 bases between. The CDR3 spells CSARWAESMSETQYF. The CDR3 DNA sequence: TGCAGTGCTAGATGGGCGGAGTCCATGTCGGAGACCCAGTACTTC.

This clonotype has just a few counts. The rearrangement joins TRBV9 to TRBJ2-1; 8 bases are shared with TRBD1. CDR3 length equals 15 residues. Germline CDR1 and CDR2: SGDLS and YYNGEE. J lost 6 bases, V lost 0 bases, and 5 bases had no gene match. The CDR3 sequence: CASSVGQGFPNEQFF. The CDR3 DNA follows: TGTGCCAGCAGCGTAGGACAGGGGTTCCCCAATGAGCAGTTCTTC.

The chain joins TRBV6-5 to TRBJ1-6; D gene unclear. Trimming left V 0 bases short and J 8 bases short, with 11 bases between. Germline V gene lookup returns CDR1 MNHEY and CDR2 SVGAGI. The CDR3 extends over 15 amino acids. The CDR3 region has the DNA TGTGCCAGCAGTTACTCAATGAAGGAGCATTCACCCCTCCACTTT. It yields the protein CASSYSMKEHSPLHF.

The sample holds many counts of this clonotype. This chain joins TRBV29-1 and TRBJ2-2; D gene unclear. Germline CDR1 reads SQVTM; CDR2 reads ANQGSEA. V lost 1 base, J lost 6 bases, and 12 bases lay in between. The CDR3 has 14 amino acids. CDR3 coding DNA: TGCAGCGTTGAAGCTATGGACGGACCCGGGGAGCTGTTTTTT. This translates into CSVEAMDGPGELFF.

This clonotype was seen more than once but under ten times. This chain uses TRBV12-5 with TRBJ2-7, with 7 bases that match TRBD1. The CDR3 loop spans 15 amino acids. V lost 6 bases and J lost 2; bases outside the gene matches: 10. CDR1 LGHNT and CDR2 FRNRAP come from the germline V gene. CDR3 in DNA: TGTGCTAGTGGCGAAGACAGGGCGCCTACCTACGAGCAGTACTTC. This sequence encodes CASGEDRAPTYEQYF.

This clonotype was counted between two and nine times. This chain joins TRBV6-5 and TRBJ2-2, with D hard to call. CDR3 length equals 11 residues. The ends were cut back, 8 bases at V and 7 bases at J, with 8 bases in the middle. From germline, CDR1 is MNHEY and CDR2 SVGAGI. The CDR3 spells CASGLIGELFF. CDR3 DNA sequence: TGTGCCAGCGGGTTAATCGGGGAGCTGTTTTTT.

This clonotype was observed a few times. The V and J genes are TRBV4-3 and TRBJ2-7; D possibly corresponds to TRBD1 (5 bases). The CDR3 is made up of 14 amino acids. Germline-derived CDR1 and CDR2 are LGHNA and YSLEER. Trimming stripped 2 bases from V and 5 bases from J, with 13 bases between. The CDR3 coding sequence is TGCGCCAGCAGCCAAAAGGGGCATGGGGACGAGCAGTACTTC. This translates into CASSQKGHGDEQYF.

This clonotype was counted only a few times. The chain couples TRBV3-1 to TRBJ1-4; 8 bases are a match to TRBD1. CDR1 is LGHDT and CDR2 is YNNKEL in the germline V gene (reference sequence). Losses at the gene ends were 6 bases for V and 5 bases for J; bases not matched to a gene: 8. This CDR3 spans 15 amino acids. The CDR3 spells CASSPWTGRNEKLFF. The CDR3 DNA reads as TGTGCCAGCAGTCCCTGGACAGGGCGAAATGAAAAACTGTTTTTT.

The table lists this clonotype with a few counts. This chain joins TRBV29-1 and TRBJ2-7; 8 bases agree with TRBD1. The trim removed 2 bases at V and 2 bases at J, leaving 2 bases unmatched. The germline gives CDR1 SQVTM, CDR2 ANQGSEA. The CDR3 is 13 residues long. As DNA, the CDR3 is TGCAGCGTTGAAACGGACAGGGCCTACGAGCAGTACTTC. It encodes CSVETDRAYEQYF.

This clonotype was counted many times. The CDR3 bases are TGTGCCACCAGCAGTAAAGACGGAAGCAATCAGCCCCAGCATTTT. Translation: CATSSKDGSNQPQHF. The gene calls are TRBV15 and TRBJ1-5, with no clear D. V lost 3 bases to trimming and J lost 1 base, with 10 bases between them. Germline V lookup: CDR1 LNHNV, CDR2 YYDKDF (reference sequence). The CDR3 spans 15 residues.

The rearrangement links TRBV18 to TRBJ2-5, with D possibly matching TRBD2 (6 bases). V lost 2 bases and J 2 bases, leaving 24 bases between the germline ends. CDR1 is KGHSH, CDR2 LQKENI, per germline. This CDR3 has 19 amino acids. The chain's CDR3 is CASSPSPGTEGQTQETQYF. The CDR3 bases are TGTGCCAGCTCACCATCACCCGGGACGGAGGGTCAGACTCAAGAGACCCAGTACTTC. The variable domain in full, with the rest retrieved from reference TRBV18 and TRBJ2-5, is NAGVMQNPRHLVRRRGQEARLRCSPMKGHSHVYWYRQLPEEGLKFMVYLQKENIIDESGMPKERFSAEFPKEGPSILRIQQVVRGDSAAYFCASSPSPGTEGQTQETQYFGPGTRLLVL.

This clonotype was observed a handful of times. The chain uses TRBV29-1 and TRBJ2-3; 15 bases are shared with TRBD2. The V gene end was trimmed by 1 base and the J gene end by 2 bases; junction bases not matched to a gene: 4. The germline V gene has CDR1 SQVTM and CDR2 ANQGSEA. The CDR3 length is 17 residues. CDR3: CSVEGGTSGGYTDTQYF. The CDR3 coding sequence is TGCAGCGTTGAAGGGGGGACTAGCGGGGGGTACACAGATACGCAGTATTTT.

This chain links TRBV12-3 or TRBV12-4 with TRBJ2-7; D is unresolved. The V end lost 3 bases, the J end lost 6 bases, and 6 bases lay between the germline ends. The CDR3 covers 11 residues. CDR3 loop: CASSFSSEQYF. In DNA, the CDR3 is TGTGCCAGCAGTTTCTCGAGCGAGCAGTACTTC.

The chain recombines TRBV15 with TRBJ2-3; D may be TRBD1 (6 bases). CDR1 and CDR2 from the germline V gene are LNHNV and YYDKDF (reference sequence). CDR3 length: 17 amino acids. V was shortened by 0 bases and J by 3 bases, with 16 bases between the two germline ends. The CDR3 sequence: CATSRDWQGLRTDTQYF. In DNA form, the CDR3 reads TGTGCCACCAGCAGAGATTGGCAGGGGCTACGGACAGATACGCAGTATTTT.

In its sample, this clonotype was seen a few times. The chain has TRBV12-3 or TRBV12-4 and TRBJ2-7; D remains ambiguous. The CDR3 contains 14 residues. V lost 3 bases to trimming and J lost 0 bases, with 9 bases between them. CDR3 bases: TGTGCCAGCAGTTTTGGCAGTTTCTCCTACGAGCAGTACTTC. It yields the protein CASSFGSFSYEQYF.

This clonotype was seen more than once but under ten times. The chain carries TRBV6-5 and TRBJ1-1; D gene uncertain. Germline V gene sequence: CDR1 MNHEY, CDR2 SVGAGI. Between the trimmed V and J ends, which lost 0 bases and 7 bases, there was a span of 9 bases. The CDR3 is made up of 13 amino acids. This chain's CDR3 is CASSYSTRIEAFF. For the CDR3, the DNA is TGTGCCAGCAGTTACTCGACGAGGATTGAAGCTTTCTTT.

The chain joins TRBV12-5 to TRBJ2-2, with TRBD1 as a possible D gene (5 bases). Germline V gene sequence: CDR1 LGHNT, CDR2 FRNRAP. V gave up 4 bases and J gave up 3 bases, with 18 bases separating them. The CDR3 runs to 17 residues. The CDR3 reads CASGSPQGNKYTGELFF. Written as DNA, the CDR3 is TGTGCTAGTGGTTCCCCCCAGGGTAATAAGTACACCGGGGAGCTGTTTTTT.

CDR3 sequence: CGVGQQNTEAFF. The CDR3, as DNA: TGTGGGGTCGGTCAACAGAACACTGAAGCTTTCTTT. This sequence joins TRBV7-8 and TRBJ1-1; D remains unclear. The germline V gene has CDR1 SGHVS and CDR2 FQNEAQ. There are 12 residues in the CDR3.

This clonotype was seen more than once but under ten times. This chain connects TRBV12-3 or TRBV12-4 to TRBJ1-2; D remains ambiguous. V was trimmed by 6 bases and J by 8 bases, leaving 13 bases between them. The CDR3 has 12 amino acids. The CDR3: CASRSLIGGYTF. CDR3 DNA: TGTGCCAGCAGGTCACTTATAGGCGGCTACACCTTC.